Listed below are T cell receptor beta chains from one sample, sequenced in a study of blood T cell repertoires in COVID-19. Only in-frame clones appear in the TCRdb table, and some are missing; sequencing was by immunoSEQ multiplex PCR. The sample yields 350,000 or so clones, roughly 87% seen once. Sequencing was done on a sample of peripheral blood. The receptors here all came from a woman aged 55-70 years with COVID-19, enrolled during active disease. Both conserved end residues are part of each CDR3. Fields, in order: V gene, J gene, CDR3 protein.

v_call: TRBV7-4
j_call: TRBJ2-2
cdr3_aa: CASRCVGTPGANTGELFF

v_call: TRBV11-1
j_call: TRBJ2-5
cdr3_aa: CASSGSGQTQETQYF

v_call: TRBV2
j_call: TRBJ1-2
cdr3_aa: CASSEDRSYGYTF

v_call: TRBV7-2
j_call: TRBJ2-2
cdr3_aa: CASSLVRHQLNTGELFF

v_call: TRBV7-9
j_call: TRBJ2-2
cdr3_aa: CASNGLADTGELFF

v_call: TRBV19
j_call: TRBJ2-5
cdr3_aa: CASSIQQRQETQYF

v_call: TRBV28
j_call: TRBJ1-5
cdr3_aa: CASSTTRQGIQPQHF

v_call: TRBV2
j_call: TRBJ2-5
cdr3_aa: CASNPRQAQETQYF

v_call: TRBV6-5
j_call: TRBJ1-1
cdr3_aa: CASSYSHGTMNTEAFF

v_call: TRBV5-4
j_call: TRBJ1-4
cdr3_aa: CASSPDRGPATNEKLFF

v_call: TRBV2
j_call: TRBJ1-4
cdr3_aa: CASRRSGGSEKLFF

v_call: TRBV5-1
j_call: TRBJ1-2
cdr3_aa: CASSRESWVDKDGYTF

v_call: TRBV27
j_call: TRBJ2-1
cdr3_aa: CASSWRGNNEQFF

v_call: TRBV25-1
j_call: TRBJ1-1
cdr3_aa: CASSEGAGGQGAAFF

v_call: TRBV19
j_call: TRBJ1-4
cdr3_aa: CASSTSRASVEKLFF

v_call: TRBV19
j_call: TRBJ1-5
cdr3_aa: CASEESWPQHF

v_call: TRBV29-1
j_call: TRBJ1-2
cdr3_aa: CSVSRTADGYTF

v_call: TRBV29-1
j_call: TRBJ1-1
cdr3_aa: CSVERQGADTEAFF

v_call: TRBV6-5
j_call: TRBJ1-5
cdr3_aa: CASSTRGNQPQHF

v_call: TRBV7-2
j_call: TRBJ2-7
cdr3_aa: CASSLDPGPEREQYF

v_call: TRBV28
j_call: TRBJ2-6
cdr3_aa: CASSLWGTGAGANVLTF

v_call: TRBV6-5
j_call: TRBJ1-4
cdr3_aa: CASLWGGPNEKLFF